Following are 9 T cell receptor beta chains from one sample sequenced in a study of blood T cell repertoires in COVID-19 (dated by TCRdb to between 2020 and 2021). The library was made by the immunoSEQ multiplex PCR assay. As stored in TCRdb, this immuneACCESS dataset retains in-frame rearrangements with V and J assigned. A fraction of the clones does not appear; measured against another copy, unresolved V genes explain less than half of the discrepancy, and the remainder lacks a known reason. This sample lists around 200,000 clones; around 80% were detected once. Of the sample, 4.5% to 7% falls within the top ten clones. The sample consisted of peripheral blood. All receptors come from a woman aged 65 to 85 with acute or convalescent COVID-19.

The chain recombines TRBV2 with TRBJ2-6; D not resolved. Germline CDR1 SNHLY, CDR2 FYNNEI. The CDR3 consists of 12 residues. The V end was cut by 6 bases, the J end by 4 bases, with 4 bases between. The CDR3: CASSVGANVLTF. The CDR3 region has the DNA TGTGCCAGCAGCGTAGGGGCCAACGTCCTGACTTTC.

This clone was found a few times. The rearrangement uses TRBV2 and TRBJ1-1, with D maybe TRBD1 (6 bases). The CDR3 has 14 amino acids. V was shortened by 5 bases and J by 4 bases, with 14 bases between the two germline ends. Germline-derived CDR1 and CDR2 are SNHLY and FYNNEI. The CDR3 loop reads CASSRQVSGTEAFF. In DNA form, the CDR3 reads TGTGCCAGCAGTCGACAGGTGTCGGGCACTGAAGCTTTCTTT.

The rearrangement links TRBV2 to TRBJ2-7; 9 bases are shared with TRBD1. Germline CDR1 is SNHLY and CDR2 is FYNNEI. The CDR3 has 14 residues. Unmatched junction bases numbered 7, after V lost 6 bases and J lost 4 bases. The CDR3 spells CASRGDRVGYEQYF. The CDR3 bases are TGTGCCAGCAGGGGGGACAGGGTTGGTTACGAGCAGTACTTC.

The sample holds a few counts of this clone. The chain is built from TRBV27 and TRBJ1-1; TRBD1 agrees at 8 bases. CDR1 and CDR2 from the germline V gene are MNHEY and SMNVEV (reference sequence). There are 13 residues in the CDR3. V shed 6 bases, J shed 6 bases, and the junction held 6 bases outside the gene matches. CDR3 in amino acids: CASSLRQGPEAFF. The CDR3 coding sequence is TGTGCCAGCAGCCTCAGACAGGGGCCTGAAGCTTTCTTT.

The chain carries TRBV21-1 and TRBJ2-7; no DNA check was done on the table's D call, TRBD2. TRBV21-1 is deemed a pseudogene. The CDR3 runs to 13 residues. CDR3 protein: CASRGEGPYEQYF. Here the CDR3 DNA reads TGTGCCAGCAGGGGGGAGGGCCCCTACGAGCAGTACTTC.

Only a few counts were recorded for this clone. The chain has TRBV5-1 and TRBJ1-6, with 11 bases matching TRBD1. The CDR3 consists of 17 residues. V lost 4 bases, J lost 7 bases, and 10 bases stayed unmatched. Germline V lookup: CDR1 SGHRS, CDR2 YFSETQ. CDR3 in DNA: TGCGCCAGCAGCATGCTCGGACAGGGGGCCGGGAATTCACCCCTCCACTTT. Its protein product is CASSMLGQGAGNSPLHF.

The chain is built from TRBV28 and TRBJ2-1; a possible D gene is TRBD2 (6 bases). The CDR3 is 16 amino acids. Germline CDR1 and CDR2: MDHEN and SYDVKM. V was clipped by 4 bases and J by 8 bases, with 21 bases between them. For the CDR3, the DNA is TGTGCCAGCAGTTCCGGGGGACTCTTAGCTTACGATGAGCAGTTCTTC. Protein sequence: CASSSGGLLAYDEQFF.

The chain couples TRBV19 to TRBJ1-5; D perhaps matches TRBD1 (5 bases). V was clipped by 7 bases and J by 5 bases, with 9 bases between them. Looked up from germline, CDR1 is LNHDA and CDR2 is SQIVND (reference sequence). The CDR3 is 12 residues long. CDR3 in amino acids: CASTDSYQPQHF. The CDR3 bases are TGTGCCAGTACCGACAGTTATCAGCCCCAGCATTTT.

This chain links TRBV3-1 (or the pseudogene TRBV3-2) with TRBJ1-3; no reliable D call. V was pared by 0 bases and J by 3 bases, with 6 bases between. Germline CDR1 reads LGHDT; CDR2 reads YNNKEL (reference sequence). The CDR3 is 14 amino acids. In nucleotides, the CDR3 is TGTGCCAGCAGCCAAGAGTTAAATGGAAACACCATATATTTT. Translation: CASSQELNGNTIYF.